The 9 T cell receptor beta chains listed next were all sequenced from one sample in a study of T cell responses to AZD1222 COVID-19 vaccine. Data came from immunoSEQ multiplex PCR; TCRdb stores just in-frame clones and leaves some out. In the table there are some 110,000 clones, roughly 82% of which are singletons. This sample comprised peripheral blood, obtained on day 0 of AZD1222 vaccination. These receptors originate from an adult in good health.

The chain employs TRBV9 and TRBJ2-3; 7 bases are a match to TRBD2. Looked up from germline, CDR1 is SGDLS and CDR2 is YYNGEE. J gave up 6 bases and V 1 base, and 8 bases lay outside the gene matches. CDR3 length equals 15 residues. The CDR3 is CASSVTAGVGDTQYF. As DNA, the CDR3 is TGTGCCAGCAGCGTAACGGCGGGGGTTGGTGATACGCAGTATTTT.

This sequence joins TRBV6-6 and TRBJ2-5; D remains ambiguous. The CDR3 spans 13 residues. The V and J ends lost 10 bases and 3 bases respectively, with 15 bases between them. Germline V gene sequence: CDR1 MNHNY, CDR2 SVGAGI (reference sequence). CDR3 amino acids: CATTKDGEETQYF. The CDR3 region has the DNA TGTGCCACCACCAAGGACGGCGAAGAGACCCAGTACTTC.

This clone is a singleton in its sample. The J gene is TRBJ2-1, the V gene TRBV18; D gene unclear. The ends were cut back, 1 base at V and 8 bases at J, with 15 bases in the middle. CDR1 and CDR2 (germline): KGHSH, LQKENI. The CDR3 covers 15 residues. CDR3 sequence reads: CASSPRNRPLDEQFF. The CDR3 DNA is TGTGCCAGCTCACCACGTAATAGGCCCCTAGATGAGCAGTTCTTC.

The chain links TRBV6-5 to TRBJ1-1; D remains unclear. Germline V gene sequence: CDR1 MNHEY, CDR2 SVGAGI. This CDR3 spans 14 amino acids. V lost 6 bases and J lost 2, with 13 bases in between. The CDR3 DNA reads TGTGCCAGCAGGAAGCTGAGGGTAAACACTGAAGCTTTCTTT. This sequence encodes CASRKLRVNTEAFF.

CDR3 amino acids: CSARVYNEQFF. The CDR3 DNA sequence: TGCAGTGCTAGAGTTTACAATGAGCAGTTCTTC. The chain links TRBV20-1 to TRBJ2-1; D is uncertain. Germline lookup yields CDR1 DFQATT and CDR2 SNEGSKA (reference sequence). The CDR3 extends over 11 amino acids. The V gene lost 1 base and the J gene lost 4 bases, with 2 bases spanning the gap.

The chain joins TRBV5-1 to TRBJ1-6; TRBD1 is a possible D gene (6 bases). CDR3 length equals 15 residues. Trimming removed 5 bases from V and 7 bases from J, with 16 bases in between. Germline V CDR1 and CDR2: SGHRS, YFSETQ. CDR3 loop: CASRALEQGNSPLHF. For the CDR3, the DNA is TGCGCCAGCAGGGCCCTGGAACAGGGCAATTCACCCCTCCACTTT.

The V call is TRBV9, the J call TRBJ2-3; the D gene could be TRBD1 or TRBD2 (5 bases each). The CDR3 sequence is 16 residues long. Germline V gives CDR1 SGDLS, CDR2 YYNGEE. V was pared by 0 bases and J by 1 base, with 12 bases between. In nucleotides, the CDR3 is TGTGCCAGCAGCGTAGAGCCGGGGCTGGGCACAGATACGCAGTATTTT. Its protein is CASSVEPGLGTDTQYF.

As concerns this clone: The same CDR3 is also encoded by other DNA sequences in this sample. The genes are TRBV7-2 and TRBJ1-2, with TRBD1 as a possible D gene (5 bases). Trimming pared 1 base from V and 5 bases from J, leaving 8 bases between. The CDR3 consists of 13 residues. CDR1 and CDR2 from the germline V gene are SGHTA and FQGNSA. The CDR3 bases are TGTGCCAGCAGCTTAGGGGGCCGGTATGGCTACACCTTC. This codes for CASSLGGRYGYTF.

The rearrangement joins TRBV5-1 to TRBJ2-3, with TRBD2 identical over 10 bases. The junction had 7 bases not matched to a gene; V was cut back by 1 base and J by 5 bases. The germline V gene encodes CDR1 SGHRS and CDR2 YFSETQ. This CDR3 contains 16 residues. Here the CDR3 DNA reads TGCGCCAGCAGCTTGTTAAGCGGGGGGGAACGAGATACGCAGTATTTT. Residues: CASSLLSGGERDTQYF.